Presented here are 22 T cell receptor beta chains from one specimen sequenced in a study of blood T cell repertoires in COVID-19. Generated by immunoSEQ multiplex PCR, the TCRdb table keeps only in-frame clones and is missing some. The data contain 200,000 to 250,000 clones, 84% of them singletons. Sequencing was performed on peripheral blood. The receptors here all came from a human donor in a cohort sampled during active COVID-19.

This chain links TRBV11-2 with TRBJ2-5, with 8 bases matching TRBD1. Germline V lookup: CDR1 SGHAT, CDR2 FQNNGV. The trim removed 5 bases at V and 2 bases at J, leaving 13 bases unmatched. The CDR3 covers 17 residues. CDR3 residues: CASSRIRDRWGQETQYF. The CDR3 DNA sequence: TGTGCCAGCAGCCGTATCCGGGACAGGTGGGGGCAAGAGACCCAGTACTTC.

This clone was found once. This chain uses TRBV27 with TRBJ2-7; D not resolved. Germline V gene sequence: CDR1 MNHEY, CDR2 SMNVEV (reference sequence). The V end lost 3 bases, the J end lost 4 bases, and 10 bases lay between the germline ends. This CDR3 is built from 13 residues. The CDR3 bases are TGTGCCAGCAGTTTTAGCTATCTATACGAGCAGTACTTC. As protein: CASSFSYLYEQYF.

This clone was seen once. In DNA, the CDR3 is TGTGCCAGCAGCTTAGTGCGGACTATTCTCAATGAGCAGTTCTTC. This encodes CASSLVRTILNEQFF. This chain links TRBV7-8 with TRBJ2-1; tentatively, D is TRBD2 (6 bases). This CDR3 region has 15 residues. Germline loops: CDR1 SGHVS, CDR2 FQNEAQ. V shed 1 base and J shed 6 bases, with 13 bases lying between them.

The chain employs TRBV5-1 and TRBJ2-3, with 13 nucleotides matching TRBD2. The V segment lost 4 bases and the J segment 7 bases; nucleotides outside the gene matches: 6. Germline CDR1 SGHRS, CDR2 YFSETQ. The CDR3 extends over 15 amino acids. The CDR3 DNA follows: TGCGCCAGCAGCCGACTAGCGGGAGGTACGAATACGCAGTATTTT. This translates into CASSRLAGGTNTQYF.

This chain connects TRBV5-1 to TRBJ2-2; D is uncertain. Germline V gene sequence: CDR1 SGHRS, CDR2 YFSETQ. CDR3 length equals 13 residues. V was pared by 2 bases and J by 1 base, with 3 bases between. The CDR3 DNA is TGCGCCAGCAGCTTCCAGAACACCGGGGAGCTGTTTTTT. This sequence encodes CASSFQNTGELFF.

The V call is TRBV29-1, the J call TRBJ1-2; 10 bases are a match to TRBD1. The CDR3 runs 14 residues. Germline V gives CDR1 SQVTM, CDR2 ANQGSEA. Germline trimming cut 5 bases from V and 7 bases from J; bases unmatched to any gene: 10. In DNA, the CDR3 is TGCAGCGTTCCCGGGACAGGGGAAGTAGGTGGCTACACCTTC. It translates to CSVPGTGEVGGYTF.

The chain has TRBV5-1 and TRBJ1-3, with TRBD1 matching over 8 bases. The CDR3 length is 14 residues. With 4 bases clipped from V and 3 bases from J, the junction kept 3 bases outside the gene matches. Germline V gene lookup returns CDR1 SGHRS and CDR2 YFSETQ. The CDR3, as DNA: TGCGCCAGCAGCGCAGACAGGGGTGGAAACACCATATATTTT. Protein: CASSADRGGNTIYF.

This clone appeared once. The chain is built from TRBV18 and TRBJ1-6; no firm D call. Trimming pared 3 bases from V and 5 bases from J, leaving 8 bases between. Germline V gives CDR1 KGHSH, CDR2 LQKENI. CDR3 length: 14 residues. Here the CDR3 reads CASSPQEDNSPLHF. The DNA for the CDR3 is TGTGCCAGCTCACCGCAGGAGGATAATTCACCCCTCCACTTT.

The genes are TRBV6-5 and TRBJ2-7; a weak D match, TRBD1 (5 bases). V lost 2 bases to trimming and J lost 3 bases, with 17 bases between them. The CDR3 has 16 amino acids. The germline V gene has CDR1 MNHEY and CDR2 SVGAGI. As DNA, the CDR3 is TGTGCCAGCAGTTACAACGGACACGCCCAACGCTACGAGCAGTACTTC. Protein sequence: CASSYNGHAQRYEQYF.

The rearrangement links TRBV30 to TRBJ2-3, with TRBD1 identical over 7 bases. Trimming took 5 bases from V and 4 from J; bases not matched to a gene: 9. CDR1 is GTSNPN, CDR2 SVGIG, per germline (reference sequence). The CDR3 covers 14 residues. The CDR3 nucleotides are TGTGCCTGGGCCGGGACAGCGACCCCAGATACGCAGTATTTT. This gives the protein CAWAGTATPDTQYF.

This clone has only a few counts. The chain recombines TRBV7-2 with TRBJ2-5; no clear D gene. Germline V gives CDR1 SGHTA, CDR2 FQGNSA. The CDR3 consists of 13 residues. Trimming shortened V by 0 bases and J by 7 bases, and 9 bases separated the two germline ends. As DNA, the CDR3 is TGTGCCAGCAGCTTAGCGCCGGTCTCGACCCAGTACTTC. Protein product: CASSLAPVSTQYF.

The chain uses TRBV5-1 and TRBJ1-5; D remains unclear. Trimming left V 0 bases short and J 7 bases short, with 11 bases between. The CDR3 covers 14 residues. In germline, CDR1 is SGHRS, CDR2 YFSETQ. The CDR3: CASSLDGFRQPQHF. CDR3 bases: TGCGCCAGCAGCTTGGACGGGTTTCGCCAGCCCCAGCATTTT.

V and J are TRBV28 and TRBJ2-7, with D possibly TRBD1 on 5 matching bases. This CDR3 region has 15 residues. Trimming took off 4 bases at V and 0 bases at J, with 13 bases between the two ends. The V gene's germline CDR1 is MDHEN and CDR2 SYDVKM. Here the CDR3 DNA reads TGTGCCAGCAGTTCTTCACAGGCTAGCTCCTACGAGCAGTACTTC. This sequence encodes CASSSSQASSYEQYF.

This chain joins TRBV6-6 and TRBJ1-1; TRBD1 is a possible D gene (5 bases). Trimming removed 5 bases from V and 4 bases from J, with 20 bases in between. Germline V lookup: CDR1 MNHNY, CDR2 SVGAGI (reference sequence). The CDR3 is 16 residues long. The CDR3: CASSLPRDVTSTEAFF. The DNA for the CDR3 is TGTGCCAGCAGTCTTCCCAGGGATGTAACCAGCACTGAAGCTTTCTTT.

This clone was counted only a few times. The V gene is TRBV19, the J gene TRBJ1-2; 7 bases match TRBD1. The CDR3 spans 16 residues. The germline gives CDR1 LNHDA, CDR2 SQIVND (reference sequence). J lost 5 bases, V lost 2 bases, and 11 bases had no gene match. CDR3 residues: CASSIPGQLPHYGYTF. The CDR3 DNA is TGTGCCAGTAGTATACCGGGACAGCTTCCCCATTATGGCTACACCTTC. The full variable domain, its missing parts supplied by reference TRBV19 and TRBJ1-2, is DGGITQSPKYLFRKEGQNVTLSCEQNLNHDAMYWYRQDPGQGLRLIYYSQIVNDFQKGDIAEGYSVSREKKESFPLTVTSAQKNPTAFYLCASSIPGQLPHYGYTFGSGTRLTVV.

The chain combines TRBV7-9 with TRBJ1-2; possibly TRBD1 for D (6 bases). This CDR3 spans 17 amino acids. Germline values: CDR1 SEHNR, CDR2 FQNEAQ (reference sequence). Trimming stripped 5 bases from V and 0 bases from J, with 19 bases between. The CDR3 spells CASSLRQARPTNYGYTF. CDR3 bases: TGTGCCAGCAGCCTTCGACAGGCGAGGCCAACTAACTATGGCTACACCTTC.

V gene TRBV7-2 combines with J gene TRBJ2-2, with D perhaps matching TRBD1 (7 bases). Germline values: CDR1 SGHTA, CDR2 FQGNSA. This CDR3 is built from 16 residues. Between the trimmed V and J ends, which lost 5 bases and 0 bases, there was a span of 13 bases. CDR3 DNA sequence: TGTGCCAGCAGCCCGCAGGGGGGTTCGAACACCGGGGAGCTGTTTTTT. Encoded protein: CASSPQGGSNTGELFF. The whole variable domain, remainder taken from reference TRBV7-2 and TRBJ2-2, is GAGVSQSPSNKVTEKGKDVELRCDPISGHTALYWYRQSLGQGLEFLIYFQGNSAPDKSGLPSDRFSAERTGGSVSTLTIQRTQQEDSAVYLCASSPQGGSNTGELFFGEGSRLTVL.

The rearrangement joins TRBV30 to TRBJ2-2, with D tentatively TRBD2 (5 bases). From germline, CDR1 is GTSNPN and CDR2 SVGIG (reference sequence). V gave up 2 bases and J gave up 5 bases, with 9 bases separating them. CDR3 length equals 13 residues. DNA for the CDR3: TGTGCCTGGAGTCCCTCGGGGACCGGGGAGCTGTTTTTT. It is translated as CAWSPSGTGELFF.

The rearrangement links TRBV28 to TRBJ2-7, with 10 bases identical to TRBD2. With 5 bases clipped from V and 5 bases from J, the junction kept 9 bases outside the gene matches. This CDR3 contains 15 residues. In germline, CDR1 is MDHEN, CDR2 SYDVKM. CDR3: CASSPSGSPLHEQYF. Written as DNA, the CDR3 is TGTGCCAGCAGTCCTAGCGGGAGCCCTCTCCACGAGCAGTACTTC.

The chain links TRBV30 to TRBJ2-3; 14 positions agree with TRBD2. This CDR3 has 15 residues. Trimming took 1 base from V and 8 from J; bases not matched to a gene: 5. CDR1 is GTSNPN and CDR2 is SVGIG in the germline V gene (reference sequence). CDR3 sequence: CAWSAGLAGGSTQYF. The CDR3 coding sequence is TGTGCCTGGAGTGCCGGACTAGCGGGAGGTAGTACGCAGTATTTT.

The J gene is TRBJ2-7, the V gene TRBV6-2 or TRBV6-3; 9 bases match TRBD2. The CDR3 sequence is 16 residues long. CDR1 is MNHEY, CDR2 SVGEGT, per germline. The J segment lost 0 bases and the V segment lost 5 bases, leaving 8 bases of the junction unmatched. The CDR3, as DNA: TGTGCCAGCAGTATAGCGGGAGAAAGGAGCTCCTACGAGCAGTACTTC. Protein product: CASSIAGERSSYEQYF.

The table lists this clone with a count of one. V gene TRBV27 combines with J gene TRBJ2-3; D possibly corresponds to TRBD2 (6 bases). V lost 4 bases and J lost 2, with 10 bases in between. The germline V gene encodes CDR1 MNHEY and CDR2 SMNVEV (reference sequence). The CDR3 is 14 amino acids. For the CDR3, the DNA is TGTGCCAGCAGTTCTGGACTACACACAGATACGCAGTATTTT. Protein: CASSSGLHTDTQYF.